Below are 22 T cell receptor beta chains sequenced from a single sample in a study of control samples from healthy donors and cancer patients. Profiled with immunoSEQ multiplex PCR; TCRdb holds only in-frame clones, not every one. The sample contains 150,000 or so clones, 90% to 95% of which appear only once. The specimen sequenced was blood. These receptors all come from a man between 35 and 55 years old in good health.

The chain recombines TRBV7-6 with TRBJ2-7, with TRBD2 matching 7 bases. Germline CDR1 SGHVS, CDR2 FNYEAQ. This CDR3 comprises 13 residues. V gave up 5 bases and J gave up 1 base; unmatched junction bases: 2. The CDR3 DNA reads TGTGCCAGCAGCCCCGGGGGGTCCTACGAGCAGTACTTC. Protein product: CASSPGGSYEQYF.

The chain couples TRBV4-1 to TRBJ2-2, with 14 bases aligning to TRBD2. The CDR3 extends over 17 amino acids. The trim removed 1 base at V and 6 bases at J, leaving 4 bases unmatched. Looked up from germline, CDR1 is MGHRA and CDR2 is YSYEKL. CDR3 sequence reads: CASSQVGLAGVAGELFF. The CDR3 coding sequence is TGCGCCAGCAGCCAAGTGGGACTAGCGGGAGTCGCCGGGGAGCTGTTTTTT.

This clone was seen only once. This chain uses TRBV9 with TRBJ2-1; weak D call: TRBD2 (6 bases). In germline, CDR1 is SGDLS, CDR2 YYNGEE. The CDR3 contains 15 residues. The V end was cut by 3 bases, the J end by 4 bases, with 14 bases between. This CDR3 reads CASSAGGDQYNEQFF. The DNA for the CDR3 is TGTGCCAGCAGCGCAGGCGGGGACCAATACAATGAGCAGTTCTTC.

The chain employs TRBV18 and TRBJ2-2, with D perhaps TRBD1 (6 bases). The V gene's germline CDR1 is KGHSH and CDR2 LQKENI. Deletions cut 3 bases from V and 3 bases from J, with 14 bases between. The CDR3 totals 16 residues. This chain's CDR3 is CASSPAGAAYTGELFF. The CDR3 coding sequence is TGTGCCAGCTCACCGGCAGGGGCCGCGTACACCGGGGAGCTGTTTTTT.

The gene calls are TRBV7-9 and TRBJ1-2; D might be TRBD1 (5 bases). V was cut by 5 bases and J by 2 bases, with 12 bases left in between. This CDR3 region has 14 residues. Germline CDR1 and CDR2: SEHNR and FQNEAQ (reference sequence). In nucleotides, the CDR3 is TGTGCCAGCAGCCTAACAGGTCAAAACTATGGCTACACCTTC. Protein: CASSLTGQNYGYTF.

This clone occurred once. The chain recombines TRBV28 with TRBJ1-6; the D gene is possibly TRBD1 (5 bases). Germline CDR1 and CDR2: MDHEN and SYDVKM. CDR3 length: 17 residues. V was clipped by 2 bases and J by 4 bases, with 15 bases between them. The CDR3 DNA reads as TGTGCCAGCAGTTTAGAAACGGGGCAGATTTATAATTCACCCCTCCACTTT. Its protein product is CASSLETGQIYNSPLHF. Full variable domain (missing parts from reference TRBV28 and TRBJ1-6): DVKVTQSSRYLVKRTGEKVFLECVQDMDHENMFWYRQDPGLGLRLIYFSYDVKMKEKGDIPEGYSVSREKKERFSLILESASTNQTSMYLCASSLETGQIYNSPLHFGNGTRLTVT.

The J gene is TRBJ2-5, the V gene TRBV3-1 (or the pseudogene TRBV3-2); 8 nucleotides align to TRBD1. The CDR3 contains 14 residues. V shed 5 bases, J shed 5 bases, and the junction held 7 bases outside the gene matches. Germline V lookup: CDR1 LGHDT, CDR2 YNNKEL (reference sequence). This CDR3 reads CASSFGQGRETQYF. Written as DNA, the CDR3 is TGTGCCAGCAGCTTTGGACAGGGAAGGGAGACCCAGTACTTC.

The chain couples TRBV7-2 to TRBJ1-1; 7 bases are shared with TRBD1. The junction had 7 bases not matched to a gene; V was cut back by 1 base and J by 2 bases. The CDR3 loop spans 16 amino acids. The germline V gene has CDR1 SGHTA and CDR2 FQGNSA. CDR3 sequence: CASSLESRTGNTEAFF. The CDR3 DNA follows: TGTGCCAGCAGCTTAGAGTCGCGGACAGGAAACACTGAAGCTTTCTTT.

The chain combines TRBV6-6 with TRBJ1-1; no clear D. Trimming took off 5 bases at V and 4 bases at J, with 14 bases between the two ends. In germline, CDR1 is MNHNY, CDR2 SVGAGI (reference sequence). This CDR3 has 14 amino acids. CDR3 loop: CASSARVSGTEAFF. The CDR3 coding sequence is TGTGCCAGCAGTGCGAGGGTCTCTGGCACTGAAGCTTTCTTT.

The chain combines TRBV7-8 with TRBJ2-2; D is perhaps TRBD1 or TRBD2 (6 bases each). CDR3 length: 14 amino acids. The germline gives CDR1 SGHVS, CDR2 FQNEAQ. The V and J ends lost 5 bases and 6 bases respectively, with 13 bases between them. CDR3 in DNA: TGTGCCAGCAGCCCAAAGGGGGGCTCCGGGGAGCTGTTTTTT. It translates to CASSPKGGSGELFF.

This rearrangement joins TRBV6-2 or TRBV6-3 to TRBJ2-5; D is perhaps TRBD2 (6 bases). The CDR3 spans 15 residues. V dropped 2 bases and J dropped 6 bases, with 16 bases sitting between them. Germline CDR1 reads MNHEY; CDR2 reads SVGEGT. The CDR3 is CASSYPGLPVKTQYF. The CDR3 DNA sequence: TGTGCCAGCAGTTACCCGGGACTCCCCGTGAAGACCCAGTACTTC.

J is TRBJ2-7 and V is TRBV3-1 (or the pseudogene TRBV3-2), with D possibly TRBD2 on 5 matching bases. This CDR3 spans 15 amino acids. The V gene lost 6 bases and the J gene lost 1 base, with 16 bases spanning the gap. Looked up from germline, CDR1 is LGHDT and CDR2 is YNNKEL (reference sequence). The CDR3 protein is CASRFSGSTSYEQYF. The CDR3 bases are TGTGCCAGCAGGTTCAGCGGATCGACGTCCTACGAGCAGTACTTC.

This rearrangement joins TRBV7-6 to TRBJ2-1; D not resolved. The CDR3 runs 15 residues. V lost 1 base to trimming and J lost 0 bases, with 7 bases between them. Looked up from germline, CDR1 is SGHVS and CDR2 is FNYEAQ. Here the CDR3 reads CASSLDVSSYNEQFF. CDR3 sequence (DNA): TGTGCCAGCAGCTTAGACGTTAGCTCCTACAATGAGCAGTTCTTC.

The CDR3, as DNA: TGTGCCAGCAGTTACGGACATCAAGAGACCCAGTACTTC. Translated, it gives CASSYGHQETQYF. V and J are TRBV6-6 and TRBJ2-5; a possible D gene is TRBD1 (5 bases). This CDR3 spans 13 amino acids. V was clipped by 2 bases and J by 2 bases, with 6 bases between them. Per germline, CDR1 MNHNY and CDR2 SVGAGI (reference sequence).

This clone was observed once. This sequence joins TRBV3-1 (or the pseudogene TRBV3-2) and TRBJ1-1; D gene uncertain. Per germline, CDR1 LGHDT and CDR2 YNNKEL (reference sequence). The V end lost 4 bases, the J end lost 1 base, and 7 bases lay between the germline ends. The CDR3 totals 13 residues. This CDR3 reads CASSPPRNTEAFF. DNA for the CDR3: TGTGCCAGCAGCCCCCCCAGGAACACTGAAGCTTTCTTT.

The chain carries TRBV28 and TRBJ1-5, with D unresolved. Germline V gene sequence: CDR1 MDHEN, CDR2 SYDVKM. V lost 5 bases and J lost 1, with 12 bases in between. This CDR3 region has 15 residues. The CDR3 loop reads CASSGERNSNQPQHF. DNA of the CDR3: TGTGCCAGCAGTGGGGAACGGAACAGCAATCAGCCCCAGCATTTT.

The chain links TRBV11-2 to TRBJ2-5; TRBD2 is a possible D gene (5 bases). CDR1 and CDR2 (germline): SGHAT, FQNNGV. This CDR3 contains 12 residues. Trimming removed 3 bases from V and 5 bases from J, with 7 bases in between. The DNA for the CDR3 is TGTGCCAGCAGCTTCGGGGTTGAGACCCAGTACTTC. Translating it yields CASSFGVETQYF.

The CDR3 sequence: CASSFRPGTGVGYTF. The CDR3 bases are TGTGCCAGCAGCTTCCGTCCCGGGACAGGGGTCGGCTACACCTTC. The genes are TRBV11-2 and TRBJ1-2, with 10 bases aligning to TRBD1. This CDR3 comprises 15 residues. In germline, CDR1 is SGHAT, CDR2 FQNNGV. V lost 3 bases, J lost 8 bases, and 9 bases stayed unmatched.

The DNA of the CDR3 is TGTGCCAGCAGCTTCCGACCTCAAGAGACCCAGTACTTC. Residues: CASSFRPQETQYF. This rearrangement joins TRBV5-5 to TRBJ2-5; D ambiguous. The germline CDR1 and CDR2 sequences are SGHKS and YYEKEE (reference sequence). V gave up 2 bases and J gave up 2 bases, with 7 bases separating them. The CDR3 has 13 residues.

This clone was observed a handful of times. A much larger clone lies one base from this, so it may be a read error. CDR3 in amino acids: CASSDNSGANVLTF. Written as DNA, the CDR3 is TGTGCCAGCAGTGACAACTCTGGGGCCAACGTCCTGACTTTC. The chain couples TRBV6-1 to TRBJ2-6; D gene unclear. The CDR3 runs to 14 residues. The V gene's germline CDR1 is MNHNS and CDR2 SASEGT. With 3 bases removed from V and 0 bases from J, the gap between germline ends came to 3 bases.

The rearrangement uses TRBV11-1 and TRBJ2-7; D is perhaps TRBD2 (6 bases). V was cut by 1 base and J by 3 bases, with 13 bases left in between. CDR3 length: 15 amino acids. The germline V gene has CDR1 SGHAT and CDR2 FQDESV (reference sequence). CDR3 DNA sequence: TGTGCCAGCAGCTTAGTTCTGGGGAGGTGCTACGAGCAGTACTTC. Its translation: CASSLVLGRCYEQYF.

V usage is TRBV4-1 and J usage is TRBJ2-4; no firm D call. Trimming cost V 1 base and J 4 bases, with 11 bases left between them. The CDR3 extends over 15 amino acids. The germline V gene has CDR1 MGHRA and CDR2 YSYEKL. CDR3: CASSQGPDPKNIQYF. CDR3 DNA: TGCGCCAGCAGCCAAGGGCCTGACCCGAAAAACATTCAGTACTTC.